The source of this TCR beta chain is a study of early T cells in non-severe SARS-CoV-2 infection. TCRdb recomputed calls from the 5' RACE reads with MiXCR, one row per CDR3 protein. The repertoire holds about 33,000 distinct CDR3 sequences, approximately 4.6% seen once, with approximately 7.5% in the top ten. CDR3 length: 12 residues. Trimming took off 7 bases at V and 7 bases at J, with 10 bases between the two ends. Germline assignment: CDR1 LNHDA and CDR2 SQIVND (reference sequence). Sequenced input: whole blood. The chain uses TRBV19 and TRBJ2-2; D gene ambiguous. This clonotype was obtained from an adult who was a healthcare worker with PCR-confirmed SARS-CoV-2 infection or an uninfected control (not recorded which). The CDR3 nucleotides are TGTGCCAGTAACCTCCATGGCGGGGAGCTGTTTTTT. Encoded protein: CASNLHGGELFF.